This paragraph covers one T cell receptor beta chain sequence. In the original workflow: Reference gene primer amplification yielded estimated nucleated cell counts. Using immunoSEQ multiplex PCR, the repertoire was profiled, and TCRdb retains in-frame clones only, with some absent. Clone size and V and J calls were adopted from that table, with D and trimming inferred from the DNA. The sample holds some 300,000 clones, around 89% seen once. The ends were cut back, 5 bases at V and 8 bases at J, with 9 bases in the middle. The CDR3 runs to 11 residues. Germline V lookup: CDR1 SNHLY, CDR2 FYNNEI. Participants' reported clinical history set cohort assignment. The source of the sample is a study of blood T cell repertoires in COVID-19. In the study overall: Material from acute and convalescent COVID-19 was sourced from the United States, Italy and Spain. Sample material is recorded as cDNA or gDNA derived from T cells, B-cell-depleted T cells, or PBMCs.

The gene calls are TRBV2 and TRBJ1-1; D may be TRBD1 (5 bases). The receptor was derived from a woman aged 55-69 years in a cohort exposed to, infected with or recovered from COVID-19 (not recorded which). Sequenced sample: PBMCs or T cells enriched from blood (not recorded which). CDR3 DNA sequence: TGTGCCAGCAGTCGGGGGACGGAAGCTTTCTTT. This encodes CASSRGTEAFF.